The text below deals with one TCR beta chain. Its specificity is unknown. The time point is: sample taken at primary tumor resection. The data stem from a study of spatial heterogeneity in lung cancer. Turning to the study itself: Beta-chain sequences consistently outnumbered alpha-chain sequences in detection. The study, taken as a whole, reports: Ubiquitous expanded tumor TCRs were seen in blood more at resection than at follow-up.

Individual TCR cDNA molecules each bore their own unique molecular identifier. In TCRdb, the 5' RACE reads were re-called with MiXCR into one record per CDR3 protein. The sample carries tens of thousands of distinct CDR3 sequences, more than 10% recorded once. Specimen: PBMCs, collected at surgery. The TCR originated in a male donor with early-stage non-small cell lung cancer.

This CDR3 reads CASSFGSNGYTF. CDR3 nucleotides: TGTGCCAGCAGCTTCGGGTCCAATGGCTACACCTTC. The chain has TRBV7-2 and TRBJ1-2; D ambiguous. The V and J ends lost 3 bases and 6 bases respectively, with 8 bases between them. From germline, CDR1 is SGHTA and CDR2 FQGNSA. The CDR3 contains 12 residues.